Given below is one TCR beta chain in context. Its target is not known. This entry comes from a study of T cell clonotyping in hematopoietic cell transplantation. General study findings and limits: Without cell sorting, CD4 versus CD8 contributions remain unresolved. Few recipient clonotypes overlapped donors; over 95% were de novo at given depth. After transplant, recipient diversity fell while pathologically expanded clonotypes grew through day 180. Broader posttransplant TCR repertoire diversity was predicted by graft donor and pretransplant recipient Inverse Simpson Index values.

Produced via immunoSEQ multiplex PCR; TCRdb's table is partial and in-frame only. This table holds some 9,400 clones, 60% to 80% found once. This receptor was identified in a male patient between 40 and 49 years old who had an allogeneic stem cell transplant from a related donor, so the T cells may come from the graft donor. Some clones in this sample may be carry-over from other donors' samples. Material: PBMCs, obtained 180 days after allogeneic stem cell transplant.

The CDR3 nucleotides read TGTGCCAGCAGCCGAAGGGGGGGCCCCACAGATACGCAGTATTTT. Its translation is CASSRRGGPTDTQYF. The chain joins TRBV7-9 to TRBJ2-3; D might be TRBD2 (7 bases). CDR1 and CDR2 from the germline V gene are SEHNR and FQNEAQ (reference sequence). There are 15 residues in the CDR3. Trimming removed 5 bases from V and 2 bases from J, with 14 bases in between.